This T cell receptor beta chain was captured in a study of cytomegalovirus exposure and HLA in healthy donors. Study-wide findings and caveats: The listing of 150 or so TCR beta chains classed them as cytomegalovirus-associated.

Libraries were prepared by immunoSEQ multiplex PCR; TCRdb keeps only in-frame clonotypes and omits some of them. The table includes 50,000 to 65,000 clones, roughly 95% detected once. This CDR3 has 13 amino acids. Deletions cut 7 bases from V and 5 bases from J, with 14 bases between. The germline gives CDR1 SNHLY, CDR2 FYNNEI. This clone was observed a single time. Its matching antigen is unknown. This chain uses TRBV2 with TRBJ2-5; a possible D gene is TRBD2 (6 bases). The sample comprised PBMCs. The sequence derives from a woman under 30 in good health and CMV-seronegative. In nucleotides, the CDR3 is TGTGCCAGCACCCCCGCGGGGAGGGAGACCCAGTACTTC. Its protein is CASTPAGRETQYF.